This TCR beta chain originates from a study of CD8 T cells in ankylosing spondylitis. Each CDR3 protein gets one entry after TCRdb re-called the 5' RACE reads with MiXCR. The sample contains approximately 240,000 distinct CDR3 sequences, roughly a tenth of which appear only once. The table lists this clonotype with many counts. This sequence was found in a male donor with ankylosing spondylitis or in good health (not recorded which). Sequencing was done on a sample of blood, either unsorted or a sorted T cell fraction (not recorded which).

The CDR3 nucleotides read TGCGCCAGCAGCCAGGGACTAGCGGGCTACAATGAGCAGTTCTTC. Its protein product is CASSQGLAGYNEQFF. V and J are TRBV5-1 and TRBJ2-1; 12 bases are a match to TRBD2. Germline-derived CDR1 and CDR2 are SGHRS and YFSETQ. V was clipped by 4 bases and J by 3 bases; unmatched bases: 2. CDR3 length equals 15 residues.